Presented here are 14 T cell receptor beta chains from one specimen sequenced in a study of glioma-infiltrating T cells after dendritic cell vaccination. Sequencing was performed with immunoSEQ multiplex PCR; in TCRdb, only in-frame clones are kept and a portion is missing. The sample carries about 65,000 clones, around nine tenths recorded once. Described time point: after dendritic cell vaccination, including at tumor progression/relapse. The sequencing here drew on blood, taken after dendritic cell vaccination. The receptors originated from a human donor with glioblastoma.

V is TRBV27 and J is TRBJ2-3; D gene ambiguous. The V and J ends lost 4 bases and 0 bases respectively, with 8 bases between them. The germline CDR1 and CDR2 sequences are MNHEY and SMNVEV (reference sequence). The CDR3 is 14 residues long. The CDR3 region is CASSWATSTDTQYF. In DNA form, the CDR3 reads TGTGCCAGCAGTTGGGCCACTAGCACAGATACGCAGTATTTT.

Worth noting for this clone: Other DNA sequences in this sample translate to the same CDR3. The V call is TRBV2, the J call TRBJ2-7; 9 positions agree with TRBD1. J gave up 2 bases and V 5 bases, and 7 bases lay outside the gene matches. Germline V gene sequence: CDR1 SNHLY, CDR2 FYNNEI. This CDR3 has 15 residues. CDR3 in amino acids: CASSIQGQGPYEQYF. CDR3 DNA sequence: TGTGCCAGCAGTATCCAGGGACAGGGACCCTACGAGCAGTACTTC.

This clone was detected only once. V is TRBV5-4 and J is TRBJ2-1; no definite D call. CDR1 is SGHNT, CDR2 YYREEE, per germline (reference sequence). The CDR3 is 14 residues long. The V and J ends lost 5 bases and 9 bases respectively, with 18 bases between them. CDR3 in amino acids: CASSHPSRYGEQFF. DNA of the CDR3: TGTGCCAGCAGTCACCCCTCTCGGTATGGTGAGCAGTTCTTC.

The chain combines TRBV9 with TRBJ2-3; 9 nucleotides align to TRBD2. This CDR3 is 15 amino acids long. The J segment lost 3 bases and the V segment lost 2 bases, leaving 4 bases of the junction unmatched. CDR1 and CDR2 (germline): SGDLS, YYNGEE. The CDR3 bases are TGTGCCAGCAGCGTCCATAGCGGGGGAACAGATACGCAGTATTTT. It is translated as CASSVHSGGTDTQYF.

The chain recombines TRBV7-9 with TRBJ2-7; a weak D match, TRBD2 (5 bases). The CDR3 length is 14 residues. Trimming left V 5 bases short and J 3 bases short, with 14 bases between. Germline CDR1 is SEHNR and CDR2 is FQNEAQ (reference sequence). Here the CDR3 DNA reads TGTGCCAGCAGCCCACCGGGAAGAAACTACGAGCAGTACTTC. Protein sequence: CASSPPGRNYEQYF.

The chain employs TRBV7-6 and TRBJ2-1, with 8 bases aligning to TRBD2. Germline CDR1 and CDR2: SGHVS and FNYEAQ. The CDR3 loop spans 16 amino acids. With V trimmed by 1 base and J by 5 bases, 7 bases remained unmatched. In DNA, the CDR3 is TGTGCCAGCAGCTTAGAGGGCGGGAGGCCCCACAATGAGCAGTTCTTC. This gives the protein CASSLEGGRPHNEQFF.

The rearrangement joins TRBV7-8 to TRBJ2-2; a possible D gene is TRBD1 (6 bases). Per the germline V gene, CDR1 is SGHVS and CDR2 is FQNEAQ. CDR3 size: 15 residues. The V end lost 2 bases, the J end lost 4 bases, and 11 bases lay between the germline ends. CDR3 sequence: CASSLIGTLTGELFF. The CDR3 DNA is TGTGCCAGCAGCTTAATCGGGACACTCACCGGGGAGCTGTTTTTT.

This clone was picked up a small number of times. V gene TRBV27 combines with J gene TRBJ1-1, with TRBD1 matching over 7 bases. The germline CDR1 and CDR2 sequences are MNHEY and SMNVEV (reference sequence). The CDR3 runs 12 residues. Unmatched junction bases numbered 8, after V lost 5 bases and J lost 11 bases. The CDR3 nucleotides are TGTGCCAGCAGTCCCTCGACAGGGAAGGCTTTCTTT. It is translated as CASSPSTGKAFF.

V and J are TRBV4-3 and TRBJ2-7; D ambiguous. CDR1 is LGHNA, CDR2 YSLEER, per germline. The CDR3 is made up of 15 amino acids. V lost 0 bases and J lost 0, with 9 bases in between. CDR3 bases: TGCGCCAGCAGCCAAGACTTAGATAGCTCCTACGAGCAGTACTTC. It codes for CASSQDLDSSYEQYF.

V and J are TRBV5-4 and TRBJ2-7; 7 bases align to TRBD1. The germline V gene encodes CDR1 SGHNT and CDR2 YYREEE (reference sequence). The CDR3 has 14 amino acids. V lost 3 bases and J lost 2; bases outside the gene matches: 5. DNA of the CDR3: TGTGCCAGCAGCTGGGACAGCGACCCCTACGAGCAGTACTTC. Encoded protein: CASSWDSDPYEQYF.

This rearrangement joins TRBV9 to TRBJ2-7; possibly TRBD1 for D (6 bases). The V end lost 4 bases, the J end lost 3 bases, and 11 bases lay between the germline ends. The CDR3 sequence is 13 residues long. Germline CDR1 reads SGDLS; CDR2 reads YYNGEE. Written as DNA, the CDR3 is TGTGCCAGCAGCACCGTAGGGGGCTACGAGCAGTACTTC. Protein sequence: CASSTVGGYEQYF. The full variable domain, its missing parts supplied by reference TRBV9 and TRBJ2-7, is DSGVTQTPKHLITATGQRVTLRCSPRSGDLSVYWYQQSLDQGLQFLIQYYNGEERAKGNILERFSAQQFPDLHSELNLSSLELGDSALYFCASSTVGGYEQYFGPGTRLTVT.

The genes are TRBV27 and TRBJ1-1; 7 bases line up with TRBD1. This CDR3 contains 14 residues. Unmatched junction bases numbered 3, after V lost 4 bases and J lost 1 base. In germline, CDR1 is MNHEY, CDR2 SMNVEV (reference sequence). CDR3 in amino acids: CASSYRGPNTEAFF. The CDR3 nucleotides read TGTGCCAGCAGTTACAGGGGCCCGAACACTGAAGCTTTCTTT.

This clone was counted between two and nine times. Other DNA variants within this sample encode the same CDR3. This rearrangement joins TRBV5-1 to TRBJ2-7; 7 bases are a match to TRBD2. CDR3 length equals 13 residues. Germline CDR1 is SGHRS and CDR2 is YFSETQ. The V gene end was trimmed by 5 bases and the J gene end by 0 bases; junction bases not matched to a gene: 2. The CDR3 reads CASSRGGSYEQYF. In DNA form, the CDR3 reads TGCGCCAGCAGTCGCGGGGGCTCCTACGAGCAGTACTTC. The variable domain in full, with the rest retrieved from reference TRBV5-1 and TRBJ2-7, is KAGVTQTPRYLIKTRGQQVTLSCSPISGHRSVSWYQQTPGQGLQFLFEYFSETQRNKGNFPGRFSGRQFSNSRSEMNVSTLELGDSALYLCASSRGGSYEQYFGPGTRLTVT.

The chain employs TRBV12-2 and TRBJ2-1; the table names TRBD1, a call not compared with the DNA. TRBV12-2 is classified as a pseudogene. The CDR3 is 20 residues long. Here the CDR3 DNA reads TGTGCAAGTCGCTTAGCGGTGGACAGGGACCCCGTGGACTCCTACAATGAGCAGTTCTTC. Amino acid sequence: CASRLAVDRDPVDSYNEQFF.